These 29 T cell receptor beta chains originate from one sample sequenced in a study of shared clonotypes between healthy human individuals. Assay: immunoSEQ multiplex PCR; the TCRdb copy retains only in-frame clones and omits some. The sample lists roughly 1 million clones, about four fifths occurring once. The sample comprised memory CD4+ T cells from PBMCs. Subset given: CD45RA-negative fraction. These receptors were obtained from a man aged 18 to 29 in good health. Some clones in this sample may be carry-over from other donors' samples.

This chain uses TRBV28 with TRBJ2-7; 7 bases match TRBD2. The V segment lost 7 bases and the J segment 3 bases; nucleotides outside the gene matches: 3. Germline V lookup: CDR1 MDHEN, CDR2 SYDVKM. CDR3 length: 12 residues. CDR3 amino acids: CASMRGYYEQYF. The CDR3 region has the DNA TGTGCCAGCATGCGGGGGTACTACGAGCAGTACTTC.

V usage is TRBV7-9 and J usage is TRBJ1-1; no definite D call. Trimming cost V 0 bases and J 3 bases, with 17 bases left between them. Germline V lookup: CDR1 SEHNR, CDR2 FQNEAQ (reference sequence). CDR3 length equals 17 residues. The CDR3 DNA reads as TGTGCCAGCAGCTTAGCACCCCCGGGGTACCGGGACACTGAAGCTTTCTTT. The encoded protein is CASSLAPPGYRDTEAFF.

The chain employs TRBV9 and TRBJ2-5; D perhaps matches TRBD2 (5 bases). Germline-derived CDR1 and CDR2 are SGDLS and YYNGEE. The CDR3 contains 15 residues. Trimming left V 0 bases short and J 0 bases short, with 9 bases between. CDR3 nucleotide sequence: TGTGCCAGCAGCGTAGTAGACGGGAACCAAGAGACCCAGTACTTC. Translating gives CASSVVDGNQETQYF.

At least ten counts were recorded for this clone. V gene TRBV6-6 combines with J gene TRBJ1-3; unclear D gene. The ends were cut back, 1 base at V and 3 bases at J, with 13 bases in the middle. Per germline, CDR1 MNHNY and CDR2 SVGAGI (reference sequence). CDR3 length: 16 residues. The CDR3 sequence: CASSYYGLLDGNTIYF. CDR3 DNA: TGTGCCAGCAGTTACTATGGACTCCTAGATGGAAACACCATATATTTT.

This clone was seen a single time. This chain links TRBV4-1 with TRBJ1-2, with 8 positions matching TRBD1. The V gene's germline CDR1 is MGHRA and CDR2 YSYEKL. J lost 6 bases, V lost 2 bases, and 11 bases had no gene match. The CDR3 loop spans 16 amino acids. CDR3 amino acids: CASSQTIGQGDNGYTF. DNA of the CDR3: TGCGCCAGCAGCCAAACTATCGGACAGGGTGACAATGGCTACACCTTC.

The chain is built from TRBV7-6 and TRBJ2-3; D is perhaps TRBD1 or TRBD2 (5 bases each). CDR3 length: 15 residues. The germline CDR1 and CDR2 sequences are SGHVS and FNYEAQ. Trimming stripped 4 bases from V and 7 bases from J, with 18 bases between. DNA for the CDR3: TGTGCCAGCAGCTCGGCCGGGACCCATACGAATACGCAGTATTTT. This translates into CASSSAGTHTNTQYF. Full variable domain (outside the CDR3, taken from reference TRBV7-6 and TRBJ2-3): GAGVSQSPRYKVTKRGQDVALRCDPISGHVSLYWYRQALGQGPEFLTYFNYEAQQDKSGLPNDRFSAERPEGSISTLTIQRTEQRDSAMYRCASSSAGTHTNTQYFGPGTRLTVL.

In regard to this clone: The identical CDR3 is also encoded by other nucleotide sequences in the sample. The V gene is TRBV19, the J gene TRBJ2-6; D gene uncertain. Germline lookup yields CDR1 LNHDA and CDR2 SQIVND (reference sequence). This CDR3 region has 13 residues. V shed 2 bases and J shed 4 bases, with 3 bases lying between them. CDR3 sequence: CASSISGANVLTF. CDR3 sequence (DNA): TGTGCCAGTAGTATATCCGGGGCCAACGTCCTGACTTTC.

Of note for this clone: The same CDR3 is also encoded by other DNA sequences in this sample. The chain uses TRBV5-4 and TRBJ1-3; no clear D gene. Trimming pared 0 bases from V and 4 bases from J, leaving 5 bases between. Germline CDR1 reads SGHNT; CDR2 reads YYREEE (reference sequence). The CDR3 has 13 residues. The CDR3 spells CASSLVGGNTIYF. The DNA of the CDR3 is TGTGCCAGCAGCTTGGTTGGGGGAAACACCATATATTTT.

The chain combines TRBV28 with TRBJ2-3; D not resolved. The CDR3 has 16 residues. The V gene's germline CDR1 is MDHEN and CDR2 SYDVKM. Trimming shortened V by 1 base and J by 0 bases, and 11 bases separated the two germline ends. Written as DNA, the CDR3 is TGTGCCAGCAGTTTATATCAAGGGTCTAGCACAGATACGCAGTATTTT. It encodes CASSLYQGSSTDTQYF.

J is TRBJ2-2 and V is TRBV4-1; D is perhaps TRBD1 (5 bases). Trimming stripped 0 bases from V and 4 bases from J, with 15 bases between. There are 17 residues in the CDR3. The germline V gene encodes CDR1 MGHRA and CDR2 YSYEKL. CDR3 coding DNA: TGCGCCAGCAGCCAAGAAAATGGGCCAGGGTTCACCGGGGAGCTGTTTTTT. Amino acid sequence: CASSQENGPGFTGELFF.

The gene calls are TRBV5-4 and TRBJ2-2, with D maybe TRBD2 (5 bases). Germline V gives CDR1 SGHNT, CDR2 YYREEE (reference sequence). V was clipped by 2 bases and J by 2 bases, with 10 bases between them. The CDR3 has 15 amino acids. The CDR3 bases are TGTGCCAGCAGCTTCGGGGAAACTAACACCGGGGAGCTGTTTTTT. Translating it yields CASSFGETNTGELFF.

The rearrangement uses TRBV25-1 and TRBJ1-1; TRBD1 might be the D (5 bases). The V and J ends lost 2 bases and 6 bases respectively, with 16 bases between them. Germline CDR1 MGHDK, CDR2 SYGVNS. The CDR3 totals 15 residues. CDR3 loop: CASSESRMGGPEAFF. The CDR3 nucleotides read TGTGCCAGCAGTGAAAGTAGGATGGGGGGACCTGAAGCTTTCTTT.

This clone appeared a single time. This same CDR3 is encoded by further DNA sequences in the sample. V and J are TRBV5-1 and TRBJ2-1, with D possibly being TRBD1 or TRBD2 (5 bases each). The V gene lost 0 bases and the J gene lost 0 bases, with 7 bases spanning the gap. Germline assignment: CDR1 SGHRS and CDR2 YFSETQ. This CDR3 contains 15 residues. DNA of the CDR3: TGCGCCAGCAGCTTGGCAGGGAGCTCCTACAATGAGCAGTTCTTC. Amino acid sequence: CASSLAGSSYNEQFF.

The chain carries TRBV5-1 and TRBJ2-1, with D maybe TRBD2 (6 bases). The germline CDR1 and CDR2 sequences are SGHRS and YFSETQ. Trimming cost V 3 bases and J 5 bases, with 18 bases left between them. The CDR3 consists of 16 residues. CDR3 in amino acids: CASSYGTSRGNNEQFF. CDR3 DNA: TGCGCCAGCAGCTACGGGACTTCCCGGGGTAACAATGAGCAGTTCTTC.

The V call is TRBV15, the J call TRBJ2-3; D remains unclear. Germline-derived CDR1 and CDR2 are LNHNV and YYDKDF (reference sequence). The CDR3 is 13 amino acids. With 3 bases removed from V and 5 bases from J, the gap between germline ends came to 9 bases. In DNA form, the CDR3 reads TGTGCCACCAGCAGTGATGGGGTAGATACGCAGTATTTT. Translation gives CATSSDGVDTQYF. The full variable domain, in which reference TRBV15 and TRBJ2-3 provide the parts outside the CDR3, is DAMVIQNPRYQVTQFGKPVTLSCSQTLNHNVMYWYQQKSSQAPKLLFHYYDKDFNNEADTPDNFQSRRPNTSFCFLDIRSPGLGDTAMYLCATSSDGVDTQYFGPGTRLTVL.

J is TRBJ2-2 and V is TRBV6-1; possibly TRBD1 for D (6 bases). CDR1 is MNHNS, CDR2 SASEGT, per germline. This CDR3 region has 12 residues. V gave up 7 bases and J gave up 4 bases, with 7 bases separating them. The CDR3 loop reads CASIQGTGELFF. As DNA, the CDR3 is TGTGCCAGCATACAGGGCACCGGGGAGCTGTTTTTT.

This chain joins TRBV6-1 and TRBJ2-2; a weak D match, TRBD1 (6 bases). The germline CDR1 and CDR2 sequences are MNHNS and SASEGT. The CDR3 covers 16 residues. The ends were cut back, 4 bases at V and 0 bases at J, with 12 bases in the middle. CDR3 sequence: CASSAQQGSNTGELFF. The CDR3 region has the DNA TGTGCCAGCAGTGCCCAACAGGGTTCGAACACCGGGGAGCTGTTTTTT.

This clone has just one count. V and J are TRBV4-1 and TRBJ2-7, with 9 bases fitting TRBD2. Germline V gives CDR1 MGHRA, CDR2 YSYEKL. After removal of 1 base from V and 4 bases from J, the junction contained 8 bases not matched to a gene. The CDR3 covers 16 residues. CDR3 nucleotide sequence: TGCGCCAGCAGCCAAGTTAGGGCTAGCGGGATGTACGAGCAGTACTTC. Translated, it gives CASSQVRASGMYEQYF.

V is TRBV18 and J is TRBJ2-1; 7 bases map to TRBD1. With V trimmed by 3 bases and J by 7 bases, 9 bases remained unmatched. Looked up from germline, CDR1 is KGHSH and CDR2 is LQKENI. This CDR3 comprises 15 residues. Here the CDR3 DNA reads TGTGCCAGCTCACCTTTGGGACAGCTAAGGAATGAGCAGTTCTTC. This gives the protein CASSPLGQLRNEQFF.

This rearrangement joins TRBV27 to TRBJ1-2; TRBD1 is a possible D gene (6 bases). Germline CDR1 reads MNHEY; CDR2 reads SMNVEV (reference sequence). The ends were cut back, 0 bases at V and 4 bases at J, with 18 bases in the middle. This CDR3 comprises 17 residues. CDR3 loop: CASSLSGYRDRRYGYTF. In nucleotides, the CDR3 is TGTGCCAGCAGTTTATCTGGGTACAGGGATCGTCGCTATGGCTACACCTTC.

Details on this clone: With a far larger clone one base away, a read error is the likely cause. The same CDR3 can be traced to other DNA sequences in this sample. The chain recombines TRBV7-3 with TRBJ2-3, with D hard to call. Per the germline V gene, CDR1 is SGHTA and CDR2 is FQGTGA. This CDR3 comprises 14 residues. The CDR3 sequence: CASSRRASADTQYF. The CDR3 DNA sequence: TGTGCCAGCAGCCGCCGTGCGTCCGCAGATACGCAATATTTT. The full variable domain, with the rest looked up from reference TRBV7-3 and TRBJ2-3, is GAGVSQTPSNKVTEKGKYVELRCDPISGHTALYWYRQSLGQGPEFLIYFQGTGAADDSGLPNDRFFAVRPEGSVSTLKIQRTERGDSAVYLCASSRRASADTQYFGPGTRLTVL.

V and J are TRBV11-2 and TRBJ2-3; 8 positions agree with TRBD2. Per the germline V gene, CDR1 is SGHAT and CDR2 is FQNNGV. V shed 7 bases, J shed 2 bases, and the junction held 11 bases outside the gene matches. The CDR3 spans 16 residues. CDR3 coding DNA: TGTGCCAGCACGAGGGGGGCTAGCGGGCTCACAGATACGCAGTATTTT. Its protein product is CASTRGASGLTDTQYF.

This clone was observed a single time. J is TRBJ1-1 and V is TRBV5-1; a possible D gene is TRBD1 (5 bases). CDR3 length: 13 amino acids. Germline V gene data show CDR1 as SGHRS and CDR2 as YFSETQ. V was cut by 1 base and J by 5 bases, with 9 bases left in between. The CDR3 loop is CASSLMGGTEAFF. The CDR3 nucleotides are TGCGCCAGCAGCTTGATGGGGGGAACTGAAGCTTTCTTT.

This clone showed up just a few times. This chain joins TRBV13 and TRBJ1-2, with 8 nucleotides matching TRBD1. The length of the CDR3 is 13 residues. The trim removed 5 bases at V and 8 bases at J, leaving 7 bases unmatched. Germline V gene sequence: CDR1 PRHDT, CDR2 FYEKMQ (reference sequence). The CDR3 nucleotides read TGTGCCAGCAGCCATCAGGGGGCGCGGGGCTACACCTTC. Protein sequence: CASSHQGARGYTF.

The rearrangement joins TRBV19 to TRBJ2-3; D assignment may be TRBD1 or TRBD2 (7 bases each). Trimming took 4 bases from V and 4 from J, leaving 12 bases between them. The germline V gene has CDR1 LNHDA and CDR2 SQIVND (reference sequence). The CDR3 has 14 residues. CDR3 sequence: CASSKGGGADTQYF. The CDR3 DNA is TGTGCCAGTAGTAAGGGAGGGGGCGCAGATACGCAGTATTTT.

The chain is built from TRBV9 and TRBJ2-5; D uncertain. Per germline, CDR1 SGDLS and CDR2 YYNGEE. The V gene lost 4 bases and the J gene lost 4 bases, with 5 bases spanning the gap. The CDR3 is 11 amino acids. DNA for the CDR3: TGTGCCAGCAGCCCAAGAGAGACCCAGTACTTC. It specifies CASSPRETQYF.

This rearrangement joins TRBV6-1 to TRBJ2-7; D is possibly TRBD2 (5 bases). This CDR3 has 12 amino acids. Germline-derived CDR1 and CDR2 are MNHNS and SASEGT. V lost 4 bases, J lost 5 bases, and 9 bases lay in between. For the CDR3, the DNA is TGTGCCAGCAGTGGGAACGGGGACGAGCAGTACTTC. Translated: CASSGNGDEQYF.

This chain joins TRBV28 and TRBJ2-5; 7 bases align to TRBD2. Germline assignment: CDR1 MDHEN and CDR2 SYDVKM. V dropped 4 bases and J dropped 6; count of bases not matched to a gene: 11. CDR3 size: 15 residues. The CDR3 bases are TGTGCCAGCAGTTCACCTAGCGGCTTCCGAAAGACCCAGTACTTC. This sequence encodes CASSSPSGFRKTQYF.

The chain uses TRBV28 and TRBJ1-4; tentatively, D is TRBD1 (5 bases). Trimming removed 5 bases at V and 5 bases at J, with 6 bases between. In germline, CDR1 is MDHEN, CDR2 SYDVKM. The CDR3 length is 12 residues. CDR3 loop: CASSPGNEKLFF. CDR3 nucleotide sequence: TGTGCCAGCAGTCCAGGGAATGAAAAACTGTTTTTT.